These 14 T cell receptor beta chains originate from one sample sequenced in a study of Graves' ophthalmopathy and Graves' hyperthyroidism. The TCR beta CDR3 regions underwent amplification from RNA transcripts. HTBI-primed first-round RT-PCR preceded second-round multiplex PCR. Via MiXCR, TCRdb re-called the multiplex PCR reads, giving one row per CDR3 protein. The table includes about 340,000 distinct CDR3 sequences, roughly 16% detected once. Sequenced sample: peripheral blood. These receptor sequences come from an adult man with Graves' ophthalmopathy.

This clonotype was detected many times. The V and J genes are TRBV12-3 or TRBV12-4 and TRBJ1-5; D unresolved. Trimming cost V 3 bases and J 5 bases, with 14 bases left between them. The CDR3 is made up of 15 amino acids. CDR3 coding DNA: TGTGCCAGCAGTTTTAAGGGTGGGCTTTATCAGCCCCAGCATTTT. Translation: CASSFKGGLYQPQHF.

This clonotype was observed at least ten times. The rearrangement joins TRBV30 to TRBJ1-5, with D tentatively TRBD1 (6 bases). V lost 2 bases to trimming and J lost 6 bases, with 11 bases between them. Looked up from germline, CDR1 is GTSNPN and CDR2 is SVGIG (reference sequence). CDR3 length: 13 residues. Here the CDR3 DNA reads TGTGCCTGGAGTTTCGGGGGGCGTCAGCCCCAGCATTTT. Translation gives CAWSFGGRQPQHF.

V and J are TRBV7-3 and TRBJ2-7; 9 nucleotides align to TRBD1. From germline, CDR1 is SGHTA and CDR2 FQGTGA. The CDR3 sequence is 16 residues long. Trimming took 5 bases from V and 3 from J; bases not matched to a gene: 11. The CDR3 protein is CASSPLPGTGLYEQYF. The CDR3 nucleotides are TGTGCCAGCAGCCCCCTTCCCGGGACAGGGCTCTACGAGCAGTACTTC.

This clonotype has a count of ten or more. Mismatch with germline at one junction end may stem from a read error. The chain employs TRBV6-5 and TRBJ1-5; 8 positions match TRBD1. The germline gives CDR1 MNHEY, CDR2 SVGAGI. The CDR3 runs 17 residues. CDR3 in DNA: TGTGCCGGCAGTTACTCGATTCAGGGGGCAAGGAGTCAGCCCCAGCATTTT. It is translated as CAGSYSIQGARSQPQHF.

This clonotype was observed many times. The rearrangement uses TRBV7-2 and TRBJ1-2; TRBD1 aligns across 7 bases. Germline CDR1 SGHTA, CDR2 FQGNSA. V was clipped by 6 bases and J by 5 bases; unmatched bases: 9. The CDR3 spans 14 residues. The CDR3 protein is CASRSVRGNYGYTF. CDR3 sequence (DNA): TGTGCCAGCAGATCCGTCAGGGGGAATTATGGCTACACCTTC. The entire variable domain, with the rest obtained from reference TRBV7-2 and TRBJ1-2, is as follows: GAGVSQSPSNKVTEKGKDVELRCDPISGHTALYWYRQSLGQGLEFLIYFQGNSAPDKSGLPSDRFSAERTGGSVSTLTIQRTQQEDSAVYLCASRSVRGNYGYTFGSGTRLTVV.

Many counts were recorded for this clonotype. The chain uses TRBV12-3 or TRBV12-4 and TRBJ2-5; 8 nucleotides match TRBD1. The CDR3 spans 13 residues. V shed 6 bases and J 7 bases; nucleotides not matched to a gene: 7. Here the CDR3 reads CASRQTGVWTQYF. For the CDR3, the DNA is TGTGCCAGCAGGCAGACAGGGGTTTGGACCCAGTACTTC.

At least ten counts were recorded for this clonotype. The J gene is TRBJ2-7, the V gene TRBV11-2; 15 nucleotides align to TRBD2. Germline values: CDR1 SGHAT, CDR2 FQNNGV. The CDR3 is 16 amino acids. Losses at the gene ends were 5 bases for V and 7 bases for J; bases not matched to a gene: 9. The DNA of the CDR3 is TGTGCCAGCAGCACCGGGACTAGCGGGGGGCCGGGGGAGCAGTACTTC. Protein: CASSTGTSGGPGEQYF.

As regards this clonotype: This may arise from a read error, as a much more abundant clone is one base away. The chain is built from TRBV6-1 and TRBJ1-5; the D gene is possibly TRBD1 (5 bases). Germline CDR1 MNHNS, CDR2 SASEGT. V gave up 7 bases and J gave up 8 bases, with 15 bases separating them. There are 13 residues in the CDR3. This chain's CDR3 is CASTRGSQKPQHF. DNA for the CDR3: TGTGCCAGCACCCGGGGCAGCCAGAAGCCCCAGCATTTT.

This clonotype was observed many times. Sequence at one end of the junction differs from germline and may be a read error. The V and J genes are TRBV5-1 and TRBJ2-5; D call uncertain. The CDR3 is 14 residues long. Germline V lookup: CDR1 SGHRS, CDR2 YFSETQ. The CDR3 nucleotides are TGTGCCAGCTCACCACCCGGGTTGGGAGAGACCCAGTACTTC. This codes for CASSPPGLGETQYF. Variable domain in full (rest from reference TRBV5-1 and TRBJ2-5): KAGVTQTPRYLIKTRGQQVTLSCSPISGHRSVSWYQQTPGQGLQFLFEYFSETQRNKGNFPGRFSGRQFSNSRSEMNVSTLELGDSALYLCASSPPGLGETQYFGPGTRLLVL.

This clonotype has at least ten counts. The chain recombines TRBV2 with TRBJ2-1; 10 nucleotides line up with TRBD1. From germline, CDR1 is SNHLY and CDR2 FYNNEI. Losses at the gene ends were 3 bases for V and 6 bases for J; bases not matched to a gene: 5. The CDR3 has 15 residues. The CDR3 loop reads CASSETGGWGNEQFF. DNA of the CDR3: TGTGCCAGCAGTGAGACAGGGGGCTGGGGCAATGAGCAGTTCTTC.

This clonotype was seen many times. V gene TRBV6-1 combines with J gene TRBJ1-2, with a possible D match to TRBD1 (6 bases). Trimming took 2 bases from V and 0 from J, leaving 10 bases between them. The CDR3 totals 15 residues. CDR1 is MNHNS and CDR2 is SASEGT in the germline V gene. CDR3 coding DNA: TGTGCCAGCAGTGAACTAGGACAGACTAACTATGGCTACACCTTC. Its protein product is CASSELGQTNYGYTF.

This clonotype was observed a few times. The CDR3 end shows no conserved phenylalanine or tryptophan, and so a read error is likely. The V gene is TRBV9, the J gene TRBJ2-2; tentative D call: TRBD2 (6 bases). Germline CDR1 is SGDLS and CDR2 is YYNGEE. This CDR3 is built from 15 residues. The CDR3 loop reads CVSSVFGGGTGELFI. The CDR3 DNA reads as TGTGTCAGCAGCGTATTCGGGGGAGGCACCGGGGAGCTGTTTATT.

This clonotype was counted ten times or more. The rearrangement uses TRBV28 and TRBJ1-1; D remains unclear. V was trimmed by 7 bases and J by 1 base, leaving 13 bases between them. The germline V gene encodes CDR1 MDHEN and CDR2 SYDVKM. This CDR3 contains 14 residues. The CDR3 here is CASIPGSANTEAFF. The CDR3 nucleotides read TGTGCCAGCATCCCCGGGTCCGCGAACACTGAAGCTTTCTTT.

This chain links TRBV6-2 or TRBV6-3 with TRBJ2-4; TRBD1 is a possible D gene (5 bases). Germline-derived CDR1 and CDR2 are MNHEY and SVGEGT. Trimming left V 2 bases short and J 7 bases short, with 21 bases between. CDR3 size: 17 residues. CDR3 DNA sequence: TGTGCCAGCAGTTACCCTAAGACAGACAGTAGGGTGAACATTCAGTACTTC. Its protein product is CASSYPKTDSRVNIQYF.